The clone carrying this TCR beta chain was observed a handful of times. Antigen specificity is unknown. This sample is drawn from a study of T cells after yellow fever vaccination. TCRdb recomputed calls from the 5' RACE reads with MiXCR, one row per CDR3 protein. The sample carries 500,000 to 650,000 distinct CDR3 sequences, approximately 13% recorded once. Trimming removed 1 base at V and 2 bases at J, with 6 bases between. This CDR3 region has 12 residues. From germline, CDR1 is DFQATT and CDR2 SNEGSKA (reference sequence). General observations from the study: Post-booster reappearance was seen for most primary-vaccination clones (nearly 97% CD4, roughly 86% CD8).

The V gene is TRBV20-1, the J gene TRBJ2-7; tentative D call: TRBD1 (5 bases). Sequenced material: PBMCs, taken on the day of the yellow fever booster vaccination. This clonotype originated in a young man who received the YFV17D yellow fever vaccine. The CDR3 sequence is CSARVGAYEQYF. The CDR3 DNA is TGCAGTGCTAGAGTAGGGGCCTACGAGCAGTACTTC.